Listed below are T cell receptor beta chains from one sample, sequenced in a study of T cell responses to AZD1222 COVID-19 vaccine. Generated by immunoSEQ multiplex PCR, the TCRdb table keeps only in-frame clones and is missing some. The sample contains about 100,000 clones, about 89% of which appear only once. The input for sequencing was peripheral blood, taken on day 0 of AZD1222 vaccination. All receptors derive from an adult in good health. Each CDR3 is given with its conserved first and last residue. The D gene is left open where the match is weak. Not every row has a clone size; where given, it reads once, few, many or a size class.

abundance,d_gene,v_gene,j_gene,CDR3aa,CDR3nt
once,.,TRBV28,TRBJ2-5,CASSISPPGAGGQETQYF,TGTGCCAGCAGCATATCCCCACCGGGGGCAGGGGGACAAGAGACCCAGTACTTC
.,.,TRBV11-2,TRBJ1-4,CASSSGQNSNEKLFF,TGTGCCAGCAGCAGTGGACAGAACTCTAATGAAAAACTGTTTTTT
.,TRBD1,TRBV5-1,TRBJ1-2,CASRGQGDGYGYTF,TGCGCCAGCAGGGGACAGGGAGATGGCTATGGCTACACCTTC
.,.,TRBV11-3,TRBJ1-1,CASSQGTEAFF,TGTGCCAGCAGCCAAGGCACTGAAGCTTTCTTT
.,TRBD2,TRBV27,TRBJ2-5,CASSFAGSGGAGETQYF,TGTGCCAGCAGTTTCGCTGGTAGCGGGGGGGCCGGGGAGACCCAGTACTTC
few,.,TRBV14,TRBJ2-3,CASSQERRTDTQYF,TGTGCCAGCAGCCAAGAACGGCGCACAGATACGCAGTATTTT
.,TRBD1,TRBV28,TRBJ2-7,CASSSTGQGAREQYF,TGTGCCAGCAGTTCGACGGGACAGGGGGCGCGGGAGCAGTACTTC
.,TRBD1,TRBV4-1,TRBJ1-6,CASRTGEFLPLHF,TGCGCCAGCAGGACAGGGGAATTTTTACCCCTCCACTTT
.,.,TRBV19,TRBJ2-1,CASSIGPSIYEQFF,TGTGCCAGTAGTATTGGGCCTAGCATCTATGAGCAGTTCTTC
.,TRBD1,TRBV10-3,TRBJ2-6,CAISPGQKISGANVLTF,TGTGCCATCAGTCCGGGACAGAAAATCTCTGGGGCCAACGTCCTGACTTTC
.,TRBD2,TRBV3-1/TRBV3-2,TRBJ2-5,CASSRGGPATQYF,TGTGCCAGCAGCCGCGGGGGACCCGCGACCCAGTACTTC
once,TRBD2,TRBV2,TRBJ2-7,CASSLRTSGLYEQYF,TGTGCCAGCAGTTTAAGGACTAGCGGGCTCTACGAGCAGTACTTC
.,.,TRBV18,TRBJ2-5,CASSPDQETQYF,TGTGCCAGCTCACCGGACCAAGAGACCCAGTACTTC
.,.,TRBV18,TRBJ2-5,CASSPQGQETQYF,TGTGCCAGCTCACCACAGGGACAAGAGACCCAGTACTTC
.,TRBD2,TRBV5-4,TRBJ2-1,CASSPWPSGSDEQFF,TGTGCCAGCAGCCCCTGGCCTAGCGGGAGCGATGAGCAGTTCTTC
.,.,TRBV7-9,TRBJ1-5,CASSLGQAYSNQPQHF,TGTGCCAGCAGCTTAGGACAGGCATATAGCAATCAGCCCCAGCATTTT
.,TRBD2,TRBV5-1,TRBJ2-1,CASSLVGLADKQFF,TGCGCCAGCAGCTTGGTGGGACTAGCGGACAAGCAGTTCTTC
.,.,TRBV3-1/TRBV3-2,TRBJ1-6,CASSQEPNSPLHF,TGTGCCAGCAGCCAAGAGCCGAATTCACCCCTCCACTTT
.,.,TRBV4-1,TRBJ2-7,CASSQDSTRLYEQYF,TGCGCCAGCAGCCAAGATTCCACGCGTCTCTACGAGCAGTACTTC
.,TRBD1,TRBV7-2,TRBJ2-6,CASTLRQGISGANVLTF,TGTGCCAGCACCCTTCGACAGGGGATCTCTGGGGCCAACGTCCTGACTTTC
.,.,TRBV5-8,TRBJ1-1,CASSRQGTVNTEAFF,TGTGCCAGCAGCCGGCAGGGAACGGTGAACACTGAAGCTTTCTTT
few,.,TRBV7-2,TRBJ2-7,CASSLTYEQYF,TGTGCCAGCAGCCTGACATACGAGCAGTACTTC